The present T cell receptor beta chain was sequenced within a study of regulatory T cells in long-lasting Graves disease. Time point specified: newly diagnosed GD, antithyroid drugs for less than 3 months. RNA extracted from PBMCs served as the sequencing template. With iRepertoire HTBI primers and Arm-PCR of CDR3 regions, TCR beta libraries were built. In TCRdb, the multiplex PCR reads were re-called with MiXCR into one record per CDR3 protein. The table has 620,000 or so distinct CDR3 sequences, approximately 15% seen once. Trimming left V 4 bases short and J 0 bases short, with 9 bases between. This CDR3 spans 15 amino acids. This clonotype came up a few times. Given a much more abundant clone one base away, this may be a read error. The sample also formed part of further work on T cells in Graves' hyperthyroidism and ophthalmopathy. That investigation notes: Across 18 months, stable Graves' hyperthyroidism was marked by no progression to ophthalmopathy. Newly diagnosed hyperthyroidism, duration under 2 months, in patients aged 18 to 65.

Sequenced material: peripheral blood mononuclear cells (PBMCs), taken at new diagnosis, from a patient treated with antithyroid drugs. The receptor comes from a woman aged 25 to 39 with Graves disease. The V call is TRBV12-3 or TRBV12-4, the J call TRBJ2-2; the D is unclear. CDR3 sequence: CASSSAAPNTGELFF. Here the CDR3 DNA reads TGTGCCAGCAGTTCGGCAGCCCCGAACACCGGGGAGCTGTTTTTT.